The 20 T cell receptor beta chains listed next were all sequenced from one sample in a study of early T cells in non-severe SARS-CoV-2 infection. MiXCR, applied by TCRdb to the 5' RACE reads, yields one record per CDR3 protein. Found here are under 85,000 distinct CDR3 sequences, roughly 4.7% of them singletons; the top ten hold under 8%. Source: whole blood, taken at baseline. These receptors were collected from an adult who was a healthcare worker with PCR-confirmed SARS-CoV-2 infection or an uninfected control (not recorded which).

CDR3 bases: TGTGCCAGCAGTTTTGGGGGCAGGGGACGCTCACCCCTCCACTTT. Its translation is CASSFGGRGRSPLHF. V gene TRBV12-3 or TRBV12-4 combines with J gene TRBJ1-6, with D maybe TRBD1 (6 bases). V shed 3 bases and J shed 10 bases, with 16 bases lying between them. This CDR3 contains 15 residues.

This clonotype showed up many times. This chain joins TRBV18 and TRBJ1-5; possible D gene TRBD1, 6 bases. Germline V lookup: CDR1 KGHSH, CDR2 LQKENI. The V end lost 4 bases, the J end lost 3 bases, and 10 bases lay between the germline ends. The CDR3 is 14 amino acids. The CDR3 protein is CASSRGQNNQPQHF. The DNA for the CDR3 is TGTGCCAGCTCACGCGGACAGAACAATCAGCCCCAGCATTTT.

This clonotype was observed at least ten times. The rearrangement joins TRBV12-3 or TRBV12-4 to TRBJ2-7, with TRBD1 identical over 10 bases. The CDR3 sequence is 17 residues long. Trimming at V came to 2 bases and at J to 5 bases, leaving 12 bases not matched to a gene. CDR3 sequence: CASSLRFSGQGRHEQYF. CDR3 DNA sequence: TGTGCCAGCAGTTTACGGTTCTCGGGACAGGGGAGGCACGAGCAGTACTTC.

This clonotype occurred a few times. The chain employs TRBV19 and TRBJ1-5, with D possibly TRBD1 on 5 matching bases. The germline V and J ends were trimmed by 3 bases and 2 bases, with 8 bases remaining between them. The CDR3 length is 14 residues. Germline CDR1 LNHDA, CDR2 SQIVND (reference sequence). The CDR3 sequence: CASSMGQGNQPQHF. The CDR3 coding sequence is TGTGCCAGTAGTATGGGGCAGGGCAATCAGCCCCAGCATTTT.

This clonotype was counted only a few times. CDR3 amino acids: CASNQYSNQPQHF. The CDR3 DNA follows: TGTGCCAGCAACCAGTATAGCAATCAGCCCCAGCATTTT. The chain recombines TRBV2 with TRBJ1-5; D is unresolved. The V end lost 7 bases, the J end lost 0 bases, and 7 bases lay between the germline ends. Per the germline V gene, CDR1 is SNHLY and CDR2 is FYNNEI. The length of the CDR3 is 13 residues. Full variable domain (missing parts from reference TRBV2 and TRBJ1-5): EPEVTQTPSHQVTQMGQEVILRCVPISNHLYFYWYRQILGQKVEFLVSFYNNEISEKSEIFDDQFSVERPDGSNFTLKIRSTKLEDSAMYFCASNQYSNQPQHFGDGTRLSIL.

This clonotype was found a few times. V gene TRBV12-3 or TRBV12-4 combines with J gene TRBJ2-5; the D is unclear. The V end was cut by 3 bases, the J end by 5 bases, with 10 bases between. This CDR3 is 13 amino acids long. CDR3 in DNA: TGTGCCAGCAGTTTCGCCCTGGGGGAGACCCAGTACTTC. Residues: CASSFALGETQYF.

This clonotype was seen a handful of times. This chain connects TRBV7-7 to TRBJ1-5, with a weak D call TRBD1 (5 bases). V lost 5 bases to trimming and J lost 2 bases, with 16 bases between them. The CDR3 covers 16 residues. From germline, CDR1 is SSHAT and CDR2 FNYEAQ (reference sequence). The CDR3 DNA follows: TGTGCCAGCAGCCCCCATGGGGGGAAAGGCAATCAGCCCCAGCATTTT. Translating it yields CASSPHGGKGNQPQHF.

The table lists this clonotype with many counts. The V gene is TRBV29-1, the J gene TRBJ1-1; D is undetermined. Germline V gene sequence: CDR1 SQVTM, CDR2 ANQGSEA. The length of the CDR3 is 15 residues. V was cut by 7 bases and J by 4 bases, with 22 bases left in between. The CDR3 protein is CSAWGETKSGTEAFF. The CDR3 bases are TGCAGCGCCTGGGGTGAGACAAAGTCGGGCACTGAAGCTTTCTTT.

This clonotype was seen at least ten times. The rearrangement links TRBV29-1 to TRBJ1-1, with a tentative D call TRBD1 (5 bases). V dropped 7 bases and J dropped 0 bases, with 12 bases sitting between them. The CDR3 runs to 13 residues. The V gene's germline CDR1 is SQVTM and CDR2 ANQGSEA. DNA of the CDR3: TGCAGCGGGGGCCAGGAGATGAACACTGAAGCTTTCTTT. Translating gives CSGGQEMNTEAFF.

This clonotype was picked up many times. The chain couples TRBV5-5 to TRBJ1-1, with D possibly TRBD1 on 5 matching bases. From germline, CDR1 is SGHKS and CDR2 YYEKEE (reference sequence). V dropped 4 bases and J dropped 4 bases, with 20 bases sitting between them. This CDR3 is 16 amino acids long. DNA of the CDR3: TGTGCCAGCAGCCGCCTAGGGACCAGGGCTGGCACTGAAGCTTTCTTT. This sequence encodes CASSRLGTRAGTEAFF.

In this sample, this clonotype turned up many times. This sequence joins TRBV15 and TRBJ2-7; D call uncertain. Germline CDR1 reads LNHNV; CDR2 reads YYDKDF (reference sequence). V lost 0 bases and J lost 6, with 12 bases in between. The CDR3 has 14 amino acids. CDR3 nucleotides: TGTGCCACCAGCAGAGATTCGGGTTCGGCCGAGCAGTACTTC. Protein: CATSRDSGSAEQYF.

In this sample, this clonotype turned up a few times. The rearrangement uses TRBV20-1 and TRBJ2-3; D call uncertain. This CDR3 region has 12 residues. Germline V gene data show CDR1 as DFQATT and CDR2 as SNEGSKA (reference sequence). Here the CDR3 reads CSAPLGTDTQYF. The CDR3 DNA reads TGCAGCGCCCCCCTTGGCACAGATACGCAGTATTTT.

This clonotype was counted at least ten times. The chain uses TRBV7-9 and TRBJ1-1, with D unclear. Trimming removed 3 bases from V and 0 bases from J, with 8 bases in between. The CDR3 covers 14 residues. CDR1 and CDR2 (germline): SEHNR, FQNEAQ (reference sequence). CDR3 DNA: TGTGCCAGCAGCTTGAACAGCCTGAACACTGAAGCTTTCTTT. This translates into CASSLNSLNTEAFF.

The chain joins TRBV2 to TRBJ2-5; D not resolved. The CDR3 runs 13 residues. Trimming stripped 3 bases from V and 0 bases from J, with 5 bases between. Per the germline V gene, CDR1 is SNHLY and CDR2 is FYNNEI. The chain's CDR3 is CASSDEYQETQYF. The CDR3 nucleotides read TGTGCCAGCAGTGATGAGTACCAAGAGACCCAGTACTTC. The full variable domain, rest sourced from reference TRBV2 and TRBJ2-5, is EPEVTQTPSHQVTQMGQEVILRCVPISNHLYFYWYRQILGQKVEFLVSFYNNEISEKSEIFDDQFSVERPDGSNFTLKIRSTKLEDSAMYFCASSDEYQETQYFGPGTRLLVL.

V gene TRBV6-5 combines with J gene TRBJ2-5; D remains ambiguous. Trimming took off 4 bases at V and 5 bases at J, with 17 bases between the two ends. The CDR3 consists of 15 residues. CDR1 and CDR2 (germline): MNHEY, SVGAGI. The CDR3 is CASSSDTTRVETQYF. In DNA, the CDR3 is TGTGCCAGCAGTTCCGACACCACCCGGGTGGAGACCCAGTACTTC.

This clonotype has at least ten counts. J is TRBJ2-2 and V is TRBV5-1; a weak D match, TRBD1 (6 bases). The CDR3 runs 15 residues. Trimming stripped 7 bases from V and 2 bases from J, with 15 bases between. Germline V CDR1 and CDR2: SGHRS, YFSETQ. DNA of the CDR3: TGCGCCAGCGGATCCGGGACAACAAACACCGGGGAGCTGTTTTTT. Translation gives CASGSGTTNTGELFF.

This clonotype was recorded many times. The DNA for the CDR3 is TGCGCCAGCAGCTTCCGACAGACTTCAGATACGCAGTATTTT. This codes for CASSFRQTSDTQYF. This rearrangement joins TRBV5-1 to TRBJ2-3; maybe TRBD1 (5 bases). The germline V gene has CDR1 SGHRS and CDR2 YFSETQ. Trimming took 2 bases from V and 4 from J, leaving 11 bases between them. This CDR3 has 14 amino acids.

This clonotype was seen many times. This chain connects TRBV20-1 to TRBJ1-1; 7 nucleotides agree with TRBD1. The CDR3 spans 12 residues. Per germline, CDR1 DFQATT and CDR2 SNEGSKA (reference sequence). V gave up 0 bases and J gave up 7 bases; unmatched junction bases: 2. The DNA for the CDR3 is TGCAGTGCTAGAGATACAGGGGTTGAAGCTTTCTTT. Amino acids: CSARDTGVEAFF.

This clonotype was recorded a few times. This sequence joins TRBV9 and TRBJ2-3; no clear D. The germline V gene has CDR1 SGDLS and CDR2 YYNGEE. V dropped 1 base and J dropped 6 bases, with 6 bases sitting between them. This CDR3 comprises 12 residues. The CDR3 sequence is CASSVTQDTQYF. The CDR3 nucleotides are TGTGCCAGCAGCGTAACCCAGGATACGCAGTATTTT.

This clonotype was counted many times. V gene TRBV2 combines with J gene TRBJ2-1; the D gene is possibly TRBD2 (5 bases). The CDR3 extends over 14 amino acids. Trimming pared 7 bases from V and 5 bases from J, leaving 15 bases between. Germline CDR1 and CDR2: SNHLY and FYNNEI. CDR3 loop: CASIVVGSDNEQFF. In nucleotides, the CDR3 is TGTGCCAGCATTGTGGTTGGGAGTGACAATGAGCAGTTCTTC.